The 19 T cell receptor beta chains given below trace back to one sample, sequenced in a study of blood T cell repertoires in COVID-19. Measured with immunoSEQ multiplex PCR; TCRdb has only the in-frame clones, and not every one. The sample lists 300,000 to 400,000 clones; less than 85% were seen once. Sequencing was done on a sample of PBMCs or T cells enriched from blood (not recorded which). All receptors come from a woman aged 25 to 45 who had been exposed to COVID-19.

This chain connects TRBV7-2 to TRBJ2-5, with TRBD1 identical over 7 bases. This CDR3 spans 12 amino acids. V lost 4 bases, J lost 7 bases, and 3 bases stayed unmatched. CDR1 and CDR2 (germline): SGHTA, FQGNSA. CDR3 nucleotides: TGTGCCAGCAGCTCCTACAGGGGGACCCAGTACTTC. The encoded protein is CASSSYRGTQYF.

This chain joins TRBV9 and TRBJ2-7, with D maybe TRBD2 (5 bases). The CDR3 runs to 13 residues. The germline gives CDR1 SGDLS, CDR2 YYNGEE. Trimming took 3 bases from V and 6 from J, leaving 13 bases between them. The CDR3 here is CASSALESGEQYF. CDR3 nucleotides: TGTGCCAGCAGCGCATTAGAAAGCGGCGAGCAGTACTTC.

The chain recombines TRBV7-2 with TRBJ2-5; 10 nucleotides align to TRBD2. V lost 1 base, J lost 1 base, and 6 bases stayed unmatched. The CDR3 loop spans 17 amino acids. Germline values: CDR1 SGHTA, CDR2 FQGNSA. The CDR3 reads CASSLGFASGGQETQYF. For the CDR3, the DNA is TGTGCCAGCAGCTTAGGATTTGCTAGCGGGGGCCAAGAGACCCAGTACTTC.

V and J are TRBV3-1 (or the pseudogene TRBV3-2) and TRBJ2-3, with D possibly matching TRBD2 (6 bases). Per germline, CDR1 LGHDT and CDR2 YNNKEL (reference sequence). The length of the CDR3 is 14 residues. V shed 5 bases and J shed 5 bases, with 14 bases lying between them. The CDR3 here is CASSAGIYGDTQYF. In DNA, the CDR3 is TGTGCCAGCAGCGCGGGAATTTATGGAGATACGCAGTATTTT.

About this clone itself: The conserved phenylalanine or tryptophan normally closing the CDR3 is absent here, so this likely arose from a read error. The DNA is left out, because the CDR3 cannot be placed on it with certainty; the CDR3 is given as TCRdb lists it. The chain combines TRBV2 with TRBJ1-2; TRBD1 is the table's D call, not checked against the DNA. Germline values: CDR1 SNHLY, CDR2 FYNNEI. Inclusive of both ends, the CDR3 amounts to 11 amino acids. The CDR3 here is CASSGRTSSDL.

This clone occurred once. The chain has TRBV18 and TRBJ2-5; no reliable D call. Germline values: CDR1 KGHSH, CDR2 LQKENI. The CDR3 runs to 12 residues. V was trimmed by 0 bases and J by 5 bases, leaving 4 bases between them. CDR3 in DNA: TGTGCCAGCTCACCACCCCGGGAGACCCAGTACTTC. This sequence encodes CASSPPRETQYF.

The chain recombines TRBV12-3 or TRBV12-4 with TRBJ1-2, with 7 positions matching TRBD1. This CDR3 contains 12 residues. The V and J ends lost 5 bases and 4 bases, in that order; junction bases with no gene match: 1. In DNA, the CDR3 is TGTGCCAGCAGTGGGACAGTCTATGGCTACACCTTC. Translated, it gives CASSGTVYGYTF.

The V gene is TRBV2, the J gene TRBJ1-5, with 9 nucleotides matching TRBD1. Trimming removed 6 bases from V and 6 bases from J; junction bases left unmatched: 6. The CDR3 runs 14 residues. Germline V gene data show CDR1 as SNHLY and CDR2 as FYNNEI. Written as DNA, the CDR3 is TGTGCCAGCAGCCCGACAGGGGGGAGTCAGCCCCAGCATTTT. It encodes CASSPTGGSQPQHF. Using reference TRBV2 and TRBJ1-5 for the parts outside the CDR3, the full variable domain is EPEVTQTPSHQVTQMGQEVILRCVPISNHLYFYWYRQILGQKVEFLVSFYNNEISEKSEIFDDQFSVERPDGSNFTLKIRSTKLEDSAMYFCASSPTGGSQPQHFGDGTRLSIL.

The rearrangement links TRBV7-2 to TRBJ1-2, with 9 bases that match TRBD1. This CDR3 spans 14 amino acids. Trimming at V came to 5 bases and at J to 3 bases, leaving 4 bases not matched to a gene. The germline V gene has CDR1 SGHTA and CDR2 FQGNSA. The CDR3 spells CASSKQGADYGYTF. CDR3 in DNA: TGTGCCAGCAGCAAACAGGGGGCGGACTATGGCTACACCTTC.

This chain links TRBV19 with TRBJ1-5, with TRBD1 identical over 9 bases. The CDR3 loop spans 16 amino acids. Trimming at V came to 5 bases and at J to 0 bases, leaving 5 bases not matched to a gene. Germline values: CDR1 LNHDA, CDR2 SQIVND (reference sequence). The CDR3: CASSGQGTYSNQPQHF. The CDR3 coding sequence is TGTGCCAGTAGTGGACAGGGGACATATAGCAATCAGCCCCAGCATTTT.

In this sample, this clone turned up a few times. The chain is built from TRBV11-3 and TRBJ2-6; 10 positions match TRBD1. The V segment lost 5 bases and the J segment 3 bases; nucleotides outside the gene matches: 7. CDR3 length: 17 amino acids. CDR1 and CDR2 (germline): SGHNT, YENEEA. This CDR3 reads CASSIRQGALGANVLTF. CDR3 DNA: TGTGCCAGCAGCATTAGACAGGGGGCGCTTGGGGCCAACGTCCTGACTTTC. Full variable domain (outside the CDR3, taken from reference TRBV11-3 and TRBJ2-6): EAGVVQSPRYKIIEKKQPVAFWCNPISGHNTLYWYLQNLGQGPELLIRYENEEAVDDSQLPKDRFSAERLKGVDSTLKIQPAELGDSAVYLCASSIRQGALGANVLTFGAGSRLTVL.

The J gene is TRBJ2-1, the V gene TRBV7-3; 7 nucleotides match TRBD1. The length of the CDR3 is 15 residues. Germline lookup yields CDR1 SGHTA and CDR2 FQGTGA. The V segment lost 2 bases and the J segment 6 bases; nucleotides outside the gene matches: 7. The CDR3 DNA sequence: TGTGCCAGCAGCTTAGAAGGGGGCGTTGGCAATGAGCAGTTCTTC. Protein product: CASSLEGGVGNEQFF.

CDR3 residues: CASRRPQGNTEAFF. The CDR3 DNA follows: TGTGCCAGCAGAAGACCCCAGGGGAACACTGAAGCTTTCTTT. The rearrangement joins TRBV28 to TRBJ1-1; a possible D gene is TRBD1 (5 bases). There are 14 residues in the CDR3. The germline V gene has CDR1 MDHEN and CDR2 SYDVKM. Trimming cost V 6 bases and J 1 base, with 12 bases left between them.

The chain joins TRBV15 to TRBJ1-4, with D tentatively TRBD1 (6 bases). This CDR3 comprises 16 residues. CDR1 is LNHNV, CDR2 YYDKDF, per germline (reference sequence). Between the trimmed V and J ends, which lost 3 bases and 3 bases, there was a span of 14 bases. CDR3 DNA sequence: TGTGCCACCAGCAGGGGTAACAGGGAACCTAATGAAAAACTGTTTTTT. It codes for CATSRGNREPNEKLFF. Drawing the rest from reference TRBV15 and TRBJ1-4, the complete variable domain is DAMVIQNPRYQVTQFGKPVTLSCSQTLNHNVMYWYQQKSSQAPKLLFHYYDKDFNNEADTPDNFQSRRPNTSFCFLDIRSPGLGDTAMYLCATSRGNREPNEKLFFGSGTQLSVL.

For the CDR3, the DNA is TGTGCCAGCAGCTTCGGACAGACGAACACCGGGGAGCTGTTTTTT. The encoded protein is CASSFGQTNTGELFF. The V and J genes are TRBV4-2 and TRBJ2-2, with D possibly matching TRBD1 (6 bases). This CDR3 spans 15 amino acids. V gave up 5 bases and J gave up 0 bases, with 10 bases separating them. Germline CDR1 is LGHNA and CDR2 is YNFKEQ.

The chain combines TRBV28 with TRBJ1-6, with TRBD1 matching 7 bases. Trimming took 3 bases from V and 3 from J; bases not matched to a gene: 5. The CDR3 spans 16 residues. The germline V gene encodes CDR1 MDHEN and CDR2 SYDVKM. CDR3 DNA sequence: TGTGCCAGCAGTTTTATAGGGGGCGGCTATAATTCACCCCTCCACTTT. Translating gives CASSFIGGGYNSPLHF.

The CDR3 DNA reads as TGCGCCAGCAGCTCCCGGGGAGCGGGAGAGAAAGCAGATACGCAGTATTTT. The encoded protein is CASSSRGAGEKADTQYF. This rearrangement joins TRBV4-1 to TRBJ2-3; 8 nucleotides agree with TRBD2. CDR1 and CDR2 from the germline V gene are MGHRA and YSYEKL. J was trimmed by 4 bases and V by 5 bases; bases with no gene match: 14. The CDR3 contains 17 residues.

This clone occurred a few times. The gene calls are TRBV9 and TRBJ1-2; no firm D call. This CDR3 region has 14 residues. Germline-derived CDR1 and CDR2 are SGDLS and YYNGEE. With 0 bases removed from V and 5 bases from J, the gap between germline ends came to 11 bases. This CDR3 is CASSVGADLYGYTF. The CDR3 DNA reads as TGTGCCAGCAGCGTAGGTGCGGATTTATATGGCTACACCTTC. The full variable domain, completed using reference TRBV9 and TRBJ1-2, is DSGVTQTPKHLITATGQRVTLRCSPRSGDLSVYWYQQSLDQGLQFLIQYYNGEERAKGNILERFSAQQFPDLHSELNLSSLELGDSALYFCASSVGADLYGYTFGSGTRLTVV.

The chain joins TRBV28 to TRBJ2-2; 10 positions match TRBD1. The CDR3 sequence is 17 residues long. V was pared by 5 bases and J by 8 bases, with 14 bases of the junction left unmatched. The germline V gene encodes CDR1 MDHEN and CDR2 SYDVKM. The CDR3 reads CASSLEGWTGGTGELFF. The CDR3 coding sequence is TGTGCCAGCAGTCTAGAAGGGTGGACAGGGGGTACGGGGGAGCTGTTTTTT.